The rows below give T cell receptor beta chains drawn from one sample of a study of cytomegalovirus exposure and HLA in healthy donors. Using immunoSEQ multiplex PCR, the repertoire was profiled, and TCRdb retains in-frame clones only, with some absent. The profile shows 120,000 or so clones, roughly 85% of them singletons. Sequencing was carried out using PBMCs. These receptors were collected from a man younger than 35 in good health and CMV-seropositive. The CDR3 runs from the conserved cysteine through the conserved F or W. Fields, in order: CDR3 protein, V gene.

CDR3: CASSWAGTGGQETQYF
V: TRBV5-8

CDR3: CAWSVGQGSYNEQFF
V: TRBV30

CDR3: CASSEWGQQETQYF
V: TRBV2

CDR3: CASNPGSSNSPLHF
V: TRBV25-1

CDR3: CASSLGVPAYGYTF
V: TRBV7-8

CDR3: CASSLSTGQGPYEQYF
V: TRBV5-6

CDR3: CASSLEIGVDQPQHF
V: TRBV7-6

CDR3: CASSPREGDTQYF
V: TRBV7-8

CDR3: CASSSREVFYGYTF
V: TRBV28

CDR3: CASTRGRTDTQYF
V: TRBV7-6

CDR3: CASSWTGMTDTQYF
V: TRBV7-9

CDR3: CASLGVHEQYF
V: TRBV28

CDR3: CASSIDEGTGSSPLHF
V: TRBV28

CDR3: CASSFPSGGTDTQYF
V: TRBV5-6

CDR3: CASSPLRGAGDNYNEQFF
V: TRBV9

CDR3: CASTLGTANYGYTF
V: TRBV19

CDR3: CASSLEAGGAYEQYF
V: TRBV7-2

CDR3: CSSLAPGDTEAFF
V: TRBV29-1

CDR3: CASSRIALGDTYEQYF
V: TRBV28

CDR3: CASSIAGTSGGEQYF
V: TRBV6-5

CDR3: CSASLAGDPNNEQFF
V: TRBV29-1

CDR3: CASSEEGNSPLHF
V: TRBV19

CDR3: CASSSGLHANYGYTF
V: TRBV7-9

CDR3: CTSSLGTHYEQYF
V: TRBV11-2

CDR3: CASKGGVGTDTQYF
V: TRBV2

CDR3: CASSPEGGTAFNYEQYF
V: TRBV4-1

CDR3: CASSRNVGRPLHF
V: TRBV7-3

CDR3: CASSFSGGTVNEQFF
V: TRBV11-3

CDR3: CASTDSMSQPQHF
V: TRBV6-6

CDR3: CASRQIGGGTEAFF
V: TRBV27

CDR3: CASSGGTSGGAGNIQYF
V: TRBV5-1

CDR3: CASSPRQGRNYGYTF
V: TRBV18

CDR3: CASSGTGFGELFF
V: TRBV9

CDR3: CASRGTGADEQFF
V: TRBV27

CDR3: CASSLGANTEAFF
V: TRBV13

CDR3: CASSSMQGQSSYNEQFF
V: TRBV7-7

CDR3: CASSSTGGYNEKLFF
V: TRBV6-1

CDR3: CSGGPREKADTQYF
V: TRBV29-1

CDR3: CAWRQVNLNYGYTF
V: TRBV30

CDR3: CASSPPQGYIYF
V: TRBV9

CDR3: CASSQDMASGEQYF
V: TRBV4-1

CDR3: CASSPWDINTGELFF
V: TRBV2

CDR3: CASSLEGRLWAQHF
V: TRBV7-2